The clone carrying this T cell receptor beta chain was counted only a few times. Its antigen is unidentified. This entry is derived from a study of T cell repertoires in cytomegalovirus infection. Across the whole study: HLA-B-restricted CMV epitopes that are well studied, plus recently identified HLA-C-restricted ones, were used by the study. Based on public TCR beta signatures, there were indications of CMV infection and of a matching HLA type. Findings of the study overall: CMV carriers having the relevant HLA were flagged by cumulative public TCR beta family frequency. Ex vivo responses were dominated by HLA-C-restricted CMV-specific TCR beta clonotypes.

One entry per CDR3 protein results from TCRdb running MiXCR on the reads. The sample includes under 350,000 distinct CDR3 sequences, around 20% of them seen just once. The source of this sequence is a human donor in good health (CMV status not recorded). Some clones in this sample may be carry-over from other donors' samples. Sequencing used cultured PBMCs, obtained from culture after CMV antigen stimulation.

The CDR3 is CASSYWSGSLGNTGELFF. The CDR3 bases are TGTGCCAGCAGTTACTGGAGCGGGAGCCTCGGAAACACCGGGGAGCTGTTTTTT. The chain links TRBV6-5 to TRBJ2-2; 8 bases line up with TRBD2. The trim removed 1 base at V and 2 bases at J, leaving 9 bases unmatched. The CDR3 extends over 18 amino acids. The V gene's germline CDR1 is MNHEY and CDR2 SVGAGI.